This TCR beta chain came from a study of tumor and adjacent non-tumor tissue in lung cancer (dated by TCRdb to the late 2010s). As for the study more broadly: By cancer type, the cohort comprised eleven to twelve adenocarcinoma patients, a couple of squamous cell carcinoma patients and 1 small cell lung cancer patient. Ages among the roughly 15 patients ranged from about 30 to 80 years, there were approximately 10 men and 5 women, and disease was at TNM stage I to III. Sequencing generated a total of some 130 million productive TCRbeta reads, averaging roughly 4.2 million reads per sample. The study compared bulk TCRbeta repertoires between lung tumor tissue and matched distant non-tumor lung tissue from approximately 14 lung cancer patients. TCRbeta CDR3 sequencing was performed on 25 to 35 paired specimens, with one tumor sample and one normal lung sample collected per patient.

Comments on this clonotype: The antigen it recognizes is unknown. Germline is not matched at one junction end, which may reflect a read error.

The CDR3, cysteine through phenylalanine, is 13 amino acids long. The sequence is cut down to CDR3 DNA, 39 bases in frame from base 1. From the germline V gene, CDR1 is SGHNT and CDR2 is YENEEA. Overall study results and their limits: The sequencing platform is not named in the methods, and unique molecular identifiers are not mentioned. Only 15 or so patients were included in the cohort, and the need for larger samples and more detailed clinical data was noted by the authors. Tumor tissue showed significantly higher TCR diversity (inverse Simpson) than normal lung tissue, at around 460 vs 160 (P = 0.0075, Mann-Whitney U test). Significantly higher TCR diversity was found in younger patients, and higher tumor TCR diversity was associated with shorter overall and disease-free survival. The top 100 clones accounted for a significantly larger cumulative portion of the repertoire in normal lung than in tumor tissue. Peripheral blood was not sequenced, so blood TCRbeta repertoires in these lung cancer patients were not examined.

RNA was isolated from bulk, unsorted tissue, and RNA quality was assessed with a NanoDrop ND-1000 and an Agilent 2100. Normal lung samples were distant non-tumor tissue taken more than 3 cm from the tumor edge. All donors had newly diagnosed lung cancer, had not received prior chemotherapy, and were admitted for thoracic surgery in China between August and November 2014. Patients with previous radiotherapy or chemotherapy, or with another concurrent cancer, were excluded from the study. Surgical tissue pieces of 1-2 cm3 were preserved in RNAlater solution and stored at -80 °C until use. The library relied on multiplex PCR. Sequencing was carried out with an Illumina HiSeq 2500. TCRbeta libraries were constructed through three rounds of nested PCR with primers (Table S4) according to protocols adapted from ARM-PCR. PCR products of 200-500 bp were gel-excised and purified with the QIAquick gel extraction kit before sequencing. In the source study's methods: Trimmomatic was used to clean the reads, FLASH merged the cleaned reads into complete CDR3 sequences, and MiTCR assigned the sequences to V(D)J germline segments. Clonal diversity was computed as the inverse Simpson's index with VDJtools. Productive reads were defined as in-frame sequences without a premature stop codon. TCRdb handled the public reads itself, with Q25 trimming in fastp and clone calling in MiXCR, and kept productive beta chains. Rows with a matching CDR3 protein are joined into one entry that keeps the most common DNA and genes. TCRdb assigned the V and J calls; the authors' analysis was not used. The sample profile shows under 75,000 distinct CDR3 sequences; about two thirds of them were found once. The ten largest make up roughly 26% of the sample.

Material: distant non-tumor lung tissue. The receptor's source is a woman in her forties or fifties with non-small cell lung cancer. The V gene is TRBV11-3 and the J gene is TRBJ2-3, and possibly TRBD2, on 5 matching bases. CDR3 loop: CAISTRRTDTQYF. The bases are TGTGCCATCAGCACTAGGCGTACAGATACGCAGTATTTT.